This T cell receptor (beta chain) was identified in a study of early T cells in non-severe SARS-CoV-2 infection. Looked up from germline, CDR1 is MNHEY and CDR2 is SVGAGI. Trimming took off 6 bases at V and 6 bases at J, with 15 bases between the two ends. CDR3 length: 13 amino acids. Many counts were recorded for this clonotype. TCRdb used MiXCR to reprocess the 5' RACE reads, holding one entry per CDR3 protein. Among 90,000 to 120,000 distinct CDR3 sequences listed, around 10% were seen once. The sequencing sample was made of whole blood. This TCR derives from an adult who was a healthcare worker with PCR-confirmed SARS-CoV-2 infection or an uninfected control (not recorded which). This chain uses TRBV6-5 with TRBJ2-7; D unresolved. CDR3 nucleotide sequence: TGTGCCAGCAGCGAAAGGGATCGGCGCGAGCAGTACTTC. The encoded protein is CASSERDRREQYF.